This T cell receptor (beta chain) was recovered during a study of blood T cell repertoires in COVID-19. At the level of the study: Whether acute or convalescent, the COVID-19 samples came from the United States, Italy and Spain.

Produced via immunoSEQ multiplex PCR; TCRdb's table is partial and in-frame only. The table records a few hundred thousand clones, about 87% of them present only once. Trimming shortened V by 1 base and J by 3 bases, and 5 bases separated the two germline ends. The CDR3 length is 12 residues. Germline CDR1 is SGHRS and CDR2 is YFSETQ. This sequence was found in a woman between 65 and 79 years old with active or convalescent COVID-19. The chain joins TRBV5-1 to TRBJ2-7; D is unclear. Input material: peripheral blood. The CDR3 DNA is TGCGCCAGCAGCTTGCCCGGCTACGAGCAGTACTTC. Translated: CASSLPGYEQYF.